Included here is one TCR beta chain sequence, with context. No cognate antigen has been identified for it. The sample holds no much larger clone one base away, and base qualities are not on file. This specimen comes from a study of chemoradiotherapy in HPV16-positive cancers (dated by TCRdb to 2021 to 2024). Background on the whole study: Candidate HPV-specific T-cell clones and common TCR motifs were defined by functional T-cell assays performed on cells from two HPV16-positive patients. The candidate HPV-specific TCRs and motifs were subsequently tracked in TCR repertoires obtained from some 80 patients with HPV-related cancers. Whether T-cell immunity against the HPV oncoproteins E6 and E7 changes during chemoradiotherapy and whether survival is affected by this immunity were examined in the study. Study-wide findings and limitations: The functional definition of HPV-specific T cells came from only a couple of HPV16-positive patients, and the survival association was reported for HPV16-positive patients. Expansion of candidate HPV-specific clones and E7-related TCR motifs was observed in the tumor microenvironment during treatment, whereas no such expansion was observed for non-HPV-specific T cells. Improved recurrence-free survival in HPV16-positive patients was associated with expansion of HPV-responsive T cells during chemoradiotherapy.

Reading from cysteine to phenylalanine, the CDR3 counts 15 amino acids. The DNA shown is the 45-base CDR3, in frame from base 1. Via the germline V gene, CDR1 is SGHRS and CDR2 YFSETQ. Unmatched junction bases come to 1, with V trimmed by 0 bases and J by 1 base. Because repertoires were sampled repeatedly during chemoradiotherapy, clonal expansion in the tumor microenvironment could be followed. Receptor libraries were prepared by the immunoSEQ multiplex PCR assay. Sourced from immuneACCESS, this table was stored by TCRdb with only in-frame sequences that have V and J called. A share of the clones is absent; for the studies checked, an unresolved V gene accounts for under half, and the remainder has no known explanation. Present in this sample are over 15,000 clones, roughly 73% of which were seen just once. The top ten constitute 9.5% to 12% of the sample.

The TCR sequence derives from a human donor with HPV-associated anogenital cancer. The rearranged chain carries TRBV5-1 and TRBJ2-1, with TRBD1 matching 7 junction bases. Sampling was done from a patient who underwent chemoradiotherapy. The DNA sequence reads TGCGCCAGCAGCTTGGCGGGACAGTCCTACAATGAGCAGTTCTTC. Its protein is CASSLAGQSYNEQFF. The full variable domain, completed from the reference TRBV5-1 and TRBJ2-1 proteins outside the CDR3, reads KAGVTQTPRYLIKTRGQQVTLSCSPISGHRSVSWYQQTPGQGLQFLFEYFSETQRNKGNFPGRFSGRQFSNSRSEMNVSTLELGDSALYLCASSLAGQSYNEQFFGPGTRLTVL.